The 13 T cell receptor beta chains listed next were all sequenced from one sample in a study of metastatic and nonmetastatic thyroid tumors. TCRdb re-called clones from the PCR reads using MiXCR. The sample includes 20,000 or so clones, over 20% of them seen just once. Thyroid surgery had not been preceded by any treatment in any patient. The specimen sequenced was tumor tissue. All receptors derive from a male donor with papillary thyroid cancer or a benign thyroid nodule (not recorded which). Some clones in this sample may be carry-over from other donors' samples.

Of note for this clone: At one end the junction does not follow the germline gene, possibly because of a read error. CDR3 DNA: TGTGTCAGTAGTATAATGGGGGCGAACACTGAAGCTATCTTT. Translating it yields CVSSIMGANTEAIF. This chain links TRBV19 with TRBJ1-1; D is perhaps TRBD1 (6 bases). The CDR3 is 14 residues long. Per germline, CDR1 LNHDA and CDR2 SQIVND (reference sequence).

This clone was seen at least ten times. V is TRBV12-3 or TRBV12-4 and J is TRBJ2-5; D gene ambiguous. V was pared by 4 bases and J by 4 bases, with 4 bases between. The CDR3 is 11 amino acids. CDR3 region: CASSSTETQYF. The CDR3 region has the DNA TGTGCCAGCAGTTCCACAGAGACCCAGTACTTC.

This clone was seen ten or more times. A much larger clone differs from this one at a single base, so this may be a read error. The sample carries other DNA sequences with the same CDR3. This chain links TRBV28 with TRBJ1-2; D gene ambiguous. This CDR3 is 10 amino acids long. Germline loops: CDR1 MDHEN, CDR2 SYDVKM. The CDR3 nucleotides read TGCGCCAGCAAGGGAGTTGGCTACACCTTC. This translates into CASKGVGYTF.

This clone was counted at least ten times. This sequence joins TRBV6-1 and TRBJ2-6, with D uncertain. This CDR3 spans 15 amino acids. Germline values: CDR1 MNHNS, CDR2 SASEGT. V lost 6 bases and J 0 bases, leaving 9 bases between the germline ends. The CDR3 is CASSPGSSGANVLTF. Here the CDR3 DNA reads TGTGCCAGCAGCCCCGGAAGCTCTGGGGCCAACGTCCTGACTTTC.

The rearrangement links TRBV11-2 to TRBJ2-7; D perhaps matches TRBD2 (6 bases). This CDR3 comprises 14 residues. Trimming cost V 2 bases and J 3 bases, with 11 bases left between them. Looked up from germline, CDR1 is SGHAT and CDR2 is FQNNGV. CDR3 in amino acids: CASSLQPAGYEQYF. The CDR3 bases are TGTGCCAGCAGCTTACAGCCAGCGGGCTACGAGCAGTACTTC.

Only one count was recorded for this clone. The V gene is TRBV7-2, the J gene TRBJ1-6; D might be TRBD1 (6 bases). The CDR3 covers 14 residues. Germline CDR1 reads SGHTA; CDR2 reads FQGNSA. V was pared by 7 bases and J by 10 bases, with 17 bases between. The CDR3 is CASTRGTGQSPLHF. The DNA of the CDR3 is TGTGCCAGCACCCGAGGAACAGGGCAGTCACCCCTCCACTTT.

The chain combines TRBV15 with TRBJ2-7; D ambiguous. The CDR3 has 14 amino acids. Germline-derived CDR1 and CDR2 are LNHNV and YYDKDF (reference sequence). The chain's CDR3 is CVPSSSGAVSEQYF. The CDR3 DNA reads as TGTGTCCCCAGCAGCTCAGGCGCTGTGTCCGAGCAGTACTTC.

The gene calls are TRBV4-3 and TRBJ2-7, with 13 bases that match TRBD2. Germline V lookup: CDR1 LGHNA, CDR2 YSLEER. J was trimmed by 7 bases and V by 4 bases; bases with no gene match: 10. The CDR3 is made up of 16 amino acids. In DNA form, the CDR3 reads TGCGCCAGCAGCCCCGAAGGGACTAGCGGGACAGGTGAGCAGTACTTC. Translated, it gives CASSPEGTSGTGEQYF.

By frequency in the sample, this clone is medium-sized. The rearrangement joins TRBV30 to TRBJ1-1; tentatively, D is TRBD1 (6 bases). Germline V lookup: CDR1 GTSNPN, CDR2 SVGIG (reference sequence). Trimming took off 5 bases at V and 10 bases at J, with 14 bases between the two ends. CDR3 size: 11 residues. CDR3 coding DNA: TGTGCCTGGGATATCAGAGGGGGAGCTTTCTTT. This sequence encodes CAWDIRGGAFF.

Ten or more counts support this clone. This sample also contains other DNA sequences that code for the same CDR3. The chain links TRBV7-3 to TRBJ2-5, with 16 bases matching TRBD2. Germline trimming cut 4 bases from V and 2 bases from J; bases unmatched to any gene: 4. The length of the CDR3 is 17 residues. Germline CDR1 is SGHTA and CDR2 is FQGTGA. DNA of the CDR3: TGTGCCAGCAGCTGGGGACTAGCGGGAGGGGGACAAGAGACCCAGTACTTC. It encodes CASSWGLAGGGQETQYF.

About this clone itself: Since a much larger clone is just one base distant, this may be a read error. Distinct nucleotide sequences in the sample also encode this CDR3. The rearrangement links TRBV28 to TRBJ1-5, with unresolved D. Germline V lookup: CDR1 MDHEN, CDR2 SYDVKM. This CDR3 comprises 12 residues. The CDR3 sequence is CASRGSNQPQHF. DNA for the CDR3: TGTGCCAGCAGGGGTAGCAATCAGCCACAGCATTTT.

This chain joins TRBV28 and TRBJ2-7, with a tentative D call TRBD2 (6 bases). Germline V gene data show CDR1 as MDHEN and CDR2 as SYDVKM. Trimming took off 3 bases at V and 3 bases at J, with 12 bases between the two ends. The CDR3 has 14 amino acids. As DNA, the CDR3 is TGTGCCAGCAGTTTCGGGAGCGCTATCTACGAGCAGTACTTC. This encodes CASSFGSAIYEQYF.

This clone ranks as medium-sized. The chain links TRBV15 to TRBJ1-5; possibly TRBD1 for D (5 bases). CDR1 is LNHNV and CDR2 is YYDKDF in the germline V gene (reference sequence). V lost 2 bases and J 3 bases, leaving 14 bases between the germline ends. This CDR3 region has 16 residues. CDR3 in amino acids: CATSRRRDRYNQPQHF. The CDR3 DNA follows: TGTGCCACCAGCAGAAGGAGGGACCGGTACAATCAGCCCCAGCATTTT.